Below, one TCR beta chain is given with its context. Its antigen remains unknown. The sample belongs to a study of Graves' ophthalmopathy and Graves' hyperthyroidism. At the level of the study: In this cohort's terms, stable hyperthyroidism meant no ophthalmopathy by 18 months of follow-up. Study-wide points: With 70.59% sensitivity and about 74% specificity, the model predicted ophthalmopathy progression.

Amplification from RNA transcripts yielded the TCR beta CDR3 regions. RT-PCR in the first round used HTBI primers; a second-round multiplex PCR followed. TCRdb used MiXCR to reprocess the multiplex PCR reads, holding one entry per CDR3 protein. This table holds around 1.1 million distinct CDR3 sequences, about 35% found once. Hyperthyroidism cases were recent diagnoses of under 2 months' duration in people aged 18 to 65. Serum thyroxine and TRAb, along with clinical symptoms, thyroid ultrasound and orbital computed tomography, were what diagnosis relied on. The source material was peripheral blood or thyroid tissue (not recorded which). This TCR was recovered from an adult man with Graves' hyperthyroidism.

In DNA, the CDR3 is TGTGCCACCAGCAGACCTAACTCCTACGAGCAGTACTTC. Translated: CATSRPNSYEQYF. The J gene is TRBJ2-7, the V gene TRBV15; D unresolved. The germline V and J ends were trimmed by 2 bases and 0 bases, with 5 bases remaining between them. The germline V gene has CDR1 LNHNV and CDR2 YYDKDF (reference sequence). The CDR3 consists of 13 residues.